This T cell receptor (beta chain) was retrieved from a study of blood T cell repertoires in COVID-19. This clone has only a few counts. Germline loops: CDR1 SGHTA, CDR2 FQGNSA. CDR3 length: 13 amino acids. Deletions cut 1 base from V and 9 bases from J, with 12 bases between. Sequencing was performed with immunoSEQ multiplex PCR; in TCRdb, only in-frame clones are kept and a portion is missing. The table has roughly 130,000 clones, 86% seen once; the top ten hold roughly 2.2%. Living in about two dozen US areas, the participants were between roughly 18 and 89 years of age. The recovered donors of Cohort 3 showed two negative PCRs, clearance, or symptom resolution.

The receptor's source is a woman between 45 and 65 years old who had recovered from COVID-19. The gene calls are TRBV7-2 and TRBJ2-5; the D gene is possibly TRBD2 (6 bases). Source material: PBMCs or T cells enriched from blood (not recorded which). This CDR3 reads CASSLVSREAQYF. The CDR3 DNA reads as TGTGCCAGCAGCTTAGTCTCTAGGGAGGCCCAGTACTTC.